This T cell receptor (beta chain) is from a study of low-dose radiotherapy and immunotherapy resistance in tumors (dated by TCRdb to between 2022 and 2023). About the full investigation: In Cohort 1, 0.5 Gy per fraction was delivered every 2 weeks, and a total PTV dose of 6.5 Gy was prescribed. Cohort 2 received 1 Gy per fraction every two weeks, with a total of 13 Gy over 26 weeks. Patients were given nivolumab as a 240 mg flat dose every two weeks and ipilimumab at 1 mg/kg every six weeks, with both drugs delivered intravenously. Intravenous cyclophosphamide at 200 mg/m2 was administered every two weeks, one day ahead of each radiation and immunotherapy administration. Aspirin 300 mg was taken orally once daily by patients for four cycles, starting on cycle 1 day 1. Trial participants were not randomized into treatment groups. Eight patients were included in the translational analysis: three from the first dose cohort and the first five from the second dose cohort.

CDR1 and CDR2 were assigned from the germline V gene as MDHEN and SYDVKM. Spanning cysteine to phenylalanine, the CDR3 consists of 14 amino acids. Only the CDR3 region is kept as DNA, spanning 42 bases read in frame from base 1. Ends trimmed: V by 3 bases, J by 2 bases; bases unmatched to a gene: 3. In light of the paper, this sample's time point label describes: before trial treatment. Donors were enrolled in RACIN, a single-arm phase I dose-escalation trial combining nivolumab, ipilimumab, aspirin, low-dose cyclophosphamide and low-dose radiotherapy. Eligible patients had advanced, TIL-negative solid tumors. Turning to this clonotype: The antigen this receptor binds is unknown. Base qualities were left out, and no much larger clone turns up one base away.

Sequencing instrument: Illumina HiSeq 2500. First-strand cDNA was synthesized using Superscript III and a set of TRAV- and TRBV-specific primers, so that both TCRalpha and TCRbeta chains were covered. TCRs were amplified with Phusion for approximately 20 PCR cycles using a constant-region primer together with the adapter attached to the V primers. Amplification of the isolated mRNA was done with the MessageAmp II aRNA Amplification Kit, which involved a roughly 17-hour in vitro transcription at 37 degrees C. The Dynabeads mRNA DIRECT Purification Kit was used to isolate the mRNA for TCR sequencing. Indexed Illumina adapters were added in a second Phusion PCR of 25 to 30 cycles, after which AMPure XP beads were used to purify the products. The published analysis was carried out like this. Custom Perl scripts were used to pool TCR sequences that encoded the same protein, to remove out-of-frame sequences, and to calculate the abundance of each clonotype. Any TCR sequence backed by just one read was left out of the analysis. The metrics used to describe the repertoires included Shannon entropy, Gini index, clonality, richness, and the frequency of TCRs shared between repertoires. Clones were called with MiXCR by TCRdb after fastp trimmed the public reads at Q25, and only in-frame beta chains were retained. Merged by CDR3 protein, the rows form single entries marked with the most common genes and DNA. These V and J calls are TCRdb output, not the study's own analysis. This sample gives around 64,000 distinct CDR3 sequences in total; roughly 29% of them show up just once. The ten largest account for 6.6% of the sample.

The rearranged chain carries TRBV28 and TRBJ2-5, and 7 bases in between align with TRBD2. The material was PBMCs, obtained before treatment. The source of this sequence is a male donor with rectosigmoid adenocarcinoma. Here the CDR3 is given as CASSFGGGQETQYF. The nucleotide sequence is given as TGTGCCAGCAGTTTCGGGGGAGGGCAAGAGACCCAGTACTTC.